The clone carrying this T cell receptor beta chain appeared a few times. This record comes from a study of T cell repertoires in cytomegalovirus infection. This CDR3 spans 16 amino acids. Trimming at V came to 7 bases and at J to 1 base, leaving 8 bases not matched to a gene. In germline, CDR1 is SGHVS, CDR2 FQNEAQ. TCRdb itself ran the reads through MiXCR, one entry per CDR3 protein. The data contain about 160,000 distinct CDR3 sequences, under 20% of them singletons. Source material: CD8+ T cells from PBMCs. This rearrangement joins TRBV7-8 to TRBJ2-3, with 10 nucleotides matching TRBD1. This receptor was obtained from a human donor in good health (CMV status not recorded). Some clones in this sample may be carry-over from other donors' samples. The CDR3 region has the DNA TGTGCCAGCAACGACCGACAGGGGGCTGGCACAGATACGCAGTATTTT. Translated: CASNDRQGAGTDTQYF.